A single sample is the source of the 13 T cell receptor beta chains below, sequenced in a study of blood T cell repertoires in COVID-19. Sequenced by immunoSEQ multiplex PCR; TCRdb stores in-frame clones only, minus some. The table has 200,000 to 250,000 clones, roughly four fifths seen once. Sequenced: peripheral blood. Every receptor here comes from a woman in her 50s with acute or convalescent COVID-19.

This chain uses TRBV15 with TRBJ2-1; TRBD2 aligns across 11 bases. The germline V gene has CDR1 LNHNV and CDR2 YYDKDF (reference sequence). This CDR3 has 15 amino acids. V gave up 6 bases and J gave up 4 bases; unmatched junction bases: 5. CDR3 protein: CATSPLAGGYNEQFF. In DNA, the CDR3 is TGTGCCACCAGTCCTCTAGCGGGAGGATACAATGAGCAGTTCTTC. The full variable domain, with the rest looked up from reference TRBV15 and TRBJ2-1, is DAMVIQNPRYQVTQFGKPVTLSCSQTLNHNVMYWYQQKSSQAPKLLFHYYDKDFNNEADTPDNFQSRRPNTSFCFLDIRSPGLGDTAMYLCATSPLAGGYNEQFFGPGTRLTVL.

The chain carries TRBV4-1 and TRBJ2-7; D ambiguous. The CDR3 covers 14 residues. Trimming removed 1 base from V and 2 bases from J, with 9 bases in between. Germline V lookup: CDR1 MGHRA, CDR2 YSYEKL. The DNA of the CDR3 is TGCGCCAGCAGCCAAGCTGCGGATACCTACGAGCAGTACTTC. Translated: CASSQAADTYEQYF.

The chain employs TRBV29-1 and TRBJ1-1, with 9 bases fitting TRBD1. J was trimmed by 0 bases and V by 6 bases; bases with no gene match: 8. Germline V gene lookup returns CDR1 SQVTM and CDR2 ANQGSEA. This CDR3 comprises 15 residues. The CDR3 DNA sequence: TGCAGCGTGGGCGGACAGGGGCGATTGAACACTGAAGCTTTCTTT. As protein: CSVGGQGRLNTEAFF.

The chain links TRBV7-7 to TRBJ2-1; possible D gene TRBD1, 6 bases. From germline, CDR1 is SSHAT and CDR2 FNYEAQ (reference sequence). V was trimmed by 0 bases and J by 5 bases, leaving 8 bases between them. The length of the CDR3 is 14 residues. The CDR3 region has the DNA TGTGCCAGCAGCTTAGCGGGACAACACAATGAGCAGTTCTTC. Translating it yields CASSLAGQHNEQFF.

The genes are TRBV14 and TRBJ1-2; 7 nucleotides agree with TRBD1. This CDR3 contains 13 residues. CDR1 is SGHDN and CDR2 is FVKESK in the germline V gene. V lost 5 bases to trimming and J lost 4 bases; unmatched junction nucleotides: 4. The CDR3 nucleotides read TGTGCCAGCAGCAAGGGACAGATCTATGGCTACACCTTC. It yields the protein CASSKGQIYGYTF.

This clone is termed medium-sized. This rearrangement joins TRBV27 to TRBJ2-1; 7 positions match TRBD2. J gave up 8 bases and V 3 bases, and 7 bases lay outside the gene matches. CDR1 and CDR2 (germline): MNHEY, SMNVEV (reference sequence). The CDR3 consists of 14 residues. The CDR3 DNA follows: TGTGCCAGCAGTTTCACAACTAGCGACGATGAGCAGTTCTTC. Translation: CASSFTTSDDEQFF.

This chain joins TRBV28 and TRBJ1-4; 9 bases map to TRBD1. Germline lookup yields CDR1 MDHEN and CDR2 SYDVKM. This CDR3 has 15 amino acids. The V gene end was trimmed by 5 bases and the J gene end by 8 bases; junction bases not matched to a gene: 9. CDR3 nucleotide sequence: TGTGCCAGCAGTGGGCACAGGGGGCGTGAGGAAAAACTGTTTTTT. Its protein product is CASSGHRGREEKLFF.

The gene calls are TRBV20-1 and TRBJ2-6; TRBD1 aligns across 8 bases. J lost 10 bases, V lost 3 bases, and 14 bases had no gene match. The germline CDR1 and CDR2 sequences are DFQATT and SNEGSKA (reference sequence). The CDR3 consists of 16 residues. CDR3 sequence reads: CSASPGQGVRSNVLTF. CDR3 DNA sequence: TGCAGTGCTAGTCCCGGACAGGGAGTAAGGTCGAACGTCCTGACTTTC.

V usage is TRBV12-3 or TRBV12-4 and J usage is TRBJ2-3, with D perhaps TRBD2 (6 bases). This CDR3 region has 13 residues. V dropped 4 bases and J dropped 8 bases, with 13 bases sitting between them. CDR3 amino acids: CASSSSGRGTQYF. The CDR3 coding sequence is TGTGCCAGCAGTTCATCAGGGCGGGGTACGCAGTATTTT.

CDR3 bases: TGTGCCAGCTCACCACGGACTAGCGGGAGGGCCAATGAGCAGTTCTTC. Translating it yields CASSPRTSGRANEQFF. J is TRBJ2-1 and V is TRBV18; 15 bases are a match to TRBD2. CDR1 is KGHSH, CDR2 LQKENI, per germline. CDR3 length equals 16 residues. Trimming at V came to 1 base and at J to 6 bases, leaving 1 base not matched to a gene.

V gene TRBV6-5 combines with J gene TRBJ2-2, with 7 nucleotides matching TRBD1. Germline values: CDR1 MNHEY, CDR2 SVGAGI. With 4 bases clipped from V and 5 bases from J, the junction kept 7 bases outside the gene matches. The CDR3 runs 15 residues. The CDR3 sequence is CASSFRTGQTGELFF. CDR3 bases: TGTGCCAGCAGTTTCCGGACAGGCCAAACCGGGGAGCTGTTTTTT.

Only a few counts were recorded for this clone. The V call is TRBV3-1 (or the pseudogene TRBV3-2), the J call TRBJ1-4, with TRBD1 as a possible D gene (5 bases). The CDR3 length is 15 residues. With 0 bases removed from V and 10 bases from J, the gap between germline ends came to 15 bases. The germline gives CDR1 LGHDT, CDR2 YNNKEL (reference sequence). DNA for the CDR3: TGTGCCAGCAGCCAAGATGAAGTTAGGGGAGGAAAACTGTTTTTT. Amino acid sequence: CASSQDEVRGGKLFF.

The J gene is TRBJ2-5, the V gene TRBV2, with a tentative D call TRBD2 (7 bases). V dropped 0 bases and J dropped 7 bases, with 18 bases sitting between them. There are 16 residues in the CDR3. Germline CDR1 SNHLY, CDR2 FYNNEI. CDR3 in amino acids: CASSEALGGALGTQYF. As DNA, the CDR3 is TGTGCCAGCAGTGAAGCTTTGGGGGGGGCCCTCGGGACCCAGTACTTC.